This T cell receptor (beta chain) was documented in a study of metastatic and nonmetastatic thyroid tumors. About the research overall: Malignant and benign thyroid patients had repertoires compared in peripheral blood and tumor or nodule tissue.

TCRdb re-called the PCR reads with MiXCR. The sample carries around 17,000 clones, approximately 12% recorded once. Germline CDR1 reads SGHAT; CDR2 reads FQNNGV. J was trimmed by 4 bases and V by 7 bases; bases with no gene match: 12. This CDR3 is built from 15 residues. There are a few counts of this clone. No patient received treatment before thyroid surgery. The clonotype originates from a female donor with papillary thyroid cancer or a benign thyroid nodule (not recorded which). Some clones in this sample may be carry-over from other donors' samples. The genes are TRBV11-2 and TRBJ2-7; 8 bases line up with TRBD1. The specimen was tumor tissue. The CDR3 region is CASKPGGAAPYEQYF. The CDR3 DNA is TGTGCCAGCAAACCAGGGGGCGCCGCCCCATACGAGCAGTACTTC. The full variable domain, completed using reference TRBV11-2 and TRBJ2-7, is EAGVAQSPRYKIIEKRQSVAFWCNPISGHATLYWYQQILGQGPKLLIQFQNNGVVDDSQLPKDRFSAERLKGVDSTLKIQPAKLEDSAVYLCASKPGGAAPYEQYFGPGTRLTVT.